The source of this TCR beta chain is a study of blood T cell repertoires in COVID-19. At the level of the study: Some COVID-19 samples were acute and others convalescent; all came from the United States, Italy and Spain.

This table comes from immunoSEQ multiplex PCR, and its TCRdb copy is limited to in-frame clones, with some not included. The top ten clones hold about 13% of a sample with under 250,000 clones, 75% to 85% of them seen once. The receptor's source is a human donor in a cohort sampled during active COVID-19. Sequencing used peripheral blood.

The CDR3 loop is CASSTLRGHRSPLHF. The CDR3 DNA reads TGTGCCAGCAGCACTCTCAGGGGGCATCGTTCACCCCTCCACTTT. This chain uses TRBV21-1 with TRBJ1-6; the D call of TRBD1 is as the table states it, not checked on the DNA. TRBV21-1 is marked as a pseudogene. CDR3 length: 15 residues.